A selection of T cell receptor beta chains follows, all from one sample in a study of shared clonotypes between healthy human individuals. The method was immunoSEQ multiplex PCR; TCRdb's version includes in-frame clones alone and lacks a portion of them. The repertoire includes hundreds of thousands of clones, roughly 95% of them detected once, and roughly 0.1% sits in the top ten. The material sequenced was naive CD8+ T cells sorted from blood. These receptors came from a woman in her 30s in good health. Both conserved end residues are part of each CDR3. A D gene is named only where the DNA matches it firmly. Rows give clone size only sometimes, using once, few, many, or a class for an expanded clone.

j_call | d_call | v_call | clone_size | cdr3_nt | cdr3_aa
TRBJ1-4 | - | TRBV21-1 | - | TGTGCCAGCAGCAAAAAGGGACCCAGTCAGCGGGTTGCAACTAATGAAAAACTGTTTTTT | CASSKKGPSQRVATNEKLFF
TRBJ2-2 | TRBD2 | TRBV2 | - | TGTGCCAGCAGTCCGACTAGCGGGAGGGTAAACACCGGGGAGCTGTTTTTT | CASSPTSGRVNTGELFF
TRBJ2-7 | TRBD1 | TRBV29-1 | once | TGCAGCGTTGACTCGACAGGGCGATCGGACGAGCAGTACTTC | CSVDSTGRSDEQYF
TRBJ1-1 | - | TRBV7-9 | - | TGTGCCAGCAGCTTAGGTCCAGTGGGGAGCACTGAAGCTTTCTTT | CASSLGPVGSTEAFF
TRBJ1-4 | - | TRBV14 | - | TGTGCCAGCAGCCAAGAAGGGGAAGGGGATGAAAAACTGTTTTTT | CASSQEGEGDEKLFF
TRBJ2-7 | - | TRBV5-1 | - | TGCGCCAGCAGCTTTAGCTCCTACGAGCAGTACTTC | CASSFSSYEQYF
TRBJ1-1 | - | TRBV5-1 | - | TGCGCCAGCAGCGGGCAGACCACTGAAGCTTTCTTT | CASSGQTTEAFF
TRBJ2-7 | - | TRBV5-4 | - | TGTGCCAGCAGCCCGGCTTCGGAAGCCGAGCAGTACTTC | CASSPASEAEQYF
TRBJ2-5 | - | TRBV9 | - | TGTGCCAGCAGCGTATTTGGAGACGGGAGTGAGACCCAGTACTTC | CASSVFGDGSETQYF
TRBJ2-5 | TRBD2 | TRBV11-2 | - | TGTGCCAGCAGCATCACTAGCGGGACCCATCAAGAGACCCAGTACTTC | CASSITSGTHQETQYF
TRBJ2-7 | - | TRBV6-5 | once | TGTGCCAGCAGTTATCTGGAGTCCTACGAGCAGTACTTC | CASSYLESYEQYF
TRBJ2-7 | TRBD1 | TRBV5-1 | - | TGCGCCAGCAGCGAGGACAGGGTCTCCTACGAGCAGTACTTC | CASSEDRVSYEQYF
TRBJ2-2 | - | TRBV29-1 | - | TGCGGAGGGACTCAGAACACCGGGGAGCTGTTTTTT | CGGTQNTGELFF
TRBJ2-5 | TRBD2 | TRBV7-6 | - | TGTGCCAGCAGCTCCGGGACTAGCGGGAGTTTGTGGGAGACCCAGTACTTC | CASSSGTSGSLWETQYF
TRBJ2-1 | - | TRBV13 | - | TGTGCCAGCAGCTCGGGCAGTCGGGATGAGCAGTTCTTC | CASSSGSRDEQFF
TRBJ2-7 | - | TRBV27 | - | TGTGCCAGCAGTCCGGGCGGGGGCTTCTACGAGCAGTACTTC | CASSPGGGFYEQYF
TRBJ1-5 | - | TRBV6-6 | - | TGTGCCAGCATCGGTGACATTAGCAATCAGCCCCAGCATTTT | CASIGDISNQPQHF
TRBJ2-1 | TRBD2 | TRBV9 | - | TGTGCCAGCAGCGTAGGGGCTAGCGGGAGGATCAATGAGCAGTTCTTC | CASSVGASGRINEQFF
TRBJ2-7 | - | TRBV29-1 | - | TGCAGCGTTGAGCTTCGGGACCGGGGTTCCTACGAGCAGTACTTC | CSVELRDRGSYEQYF
TRBJ2-3 | TRBD2 | TRBV7-3 | - | TGTGCCAGCAGCTCCTTAGCGGGAGCAGCAGATACGCAGTATTTT | CASSSLAGAADTQYF
TRBJ2-5 | - | TRBV28 | - | TGTGCCAGCAGTCCCCTACAGAACCAAGAGACCCAGTACTTC | CASSPLQNQETQYF
TRBJ2-7 | - | TRBV10-2 | - | TGCGCCAGCGGGGACGGCCCCTACGAGCAGTACTTC | CASGDGPYEQYF
TRBJ2-1 | TRBD1 | TRBV30 | - | TGTGCCTGGAGTTACATTTCTAACCGGGACAGGGGCTACAATGAGCAGTTCTTC | CAWSYISNRDRGYNEQFF
TRBJ1-1 | TRBD1 | TRBV5-1 | once | TGCGCCAGCAGCTCGACAGGGGACACTGAAGCTTTCTTT | CASSSTGDTEAFF
TRBJ1-2 | - | TRBV7-9 | - | TGTGCCAGCAGCTTCCTCCAGGGCTATGGCTACACCTTC | CASSFLQGYGYTF
TRBJ2-1 | TRBD2 | TRBV27 | - | TGTGCCAGCAAACCTATAGCGGGAGACAATGAGCAGTTCTTC | CASKPIAGDNEQFF
TRBJ2-1 | - | TRBV7-9 | - | TGTGCCAGCATGGGGTGGCAAAAGGGGGGAGGTCCGTCCAATGAGCAGTTCTTC | CASMGWQKGGGPSNEQFF
TRBJ2-1 | - | TRBV28 | - | TGTGCCAGCAGTTTCCGGCTTACCAATGAGCAGTTCTTC | CASSFRLTNEQFF
TRBJ1-4 | - | TRBV6-1 | - | TGTGCCAGCAGTGATTTGGAGGGTAATGAAAAACTGTTTTTT | CASSDLEGNEKLFF
TRBJ2-7 | TRBD2 | TRBV2 | once | TGTGCCAGCAGTGAAGCAGAGGCGGCTAGCGGGAGGTTCTCCTACGAGCAGTACTTC | CASSEAEAASGRFSYEQYF
TRBJ1-4 | - | TRBV19 | - | TGTGCCAGTAGTATCCTAACAGGGATGGATGAAAAACTGTTTTTT | CASSILTGMDEKLFF
TRBJ1-2 | - | TRBV29-1 | once | TGCAGCGTTGAAGATCAGGCAGGGGATGGCTACACCTTC | CSVEDQAGDGYTF
TRBJ2-7 | - | TRBV4-1 | - | TGCGCCAGCAGCCAAGTTTGGCCCGGGTCGGGCGAGCAGTACTTC | CASSQVWPGSGEQYF
TRBJ2-2 | - | TRBV27 | - | TGTGCCAGCAGTTTAATTGCAACGAACACCGGGGAGCTGTTTTTT | CASSLIATNTGELFF
TRBJ1-1 | - | TRBV19 | - | TGTGCCAGTGGGCGGACGAACACTGAAGCTTTCTTT | CASGRTNTEAFF
TRBJ1-2 | - | TRBV28 | - | TGTGCCAGCAGTTTGAGTCACAGGGAAGGCTACACCTTC | CASSLSHREGYTF
TRBJ2-7 | - | TRBV4-1 | - | TGCGCCAGCAGCCCCCTAGGCCGGGCCTACGAGCAGTACTTC | CASSPLGRAYEQYF
TRBJ1-1 | - | TRBV2 | - | TGTGCCAGCAAACCCGGTGGATGGCAGCCGGCCGGAAGGAACACTGAAGCTTTCTTT | CASKPGGWQPAGRNTEAFF
TRBJ2-7 | TRBD2 | TRBV28 | - | TGTGCCAGTCAAGCGGGGCGCTCCTACGAGCAGTACTTC | CASQAGRSYEQYF
TRBJ2-7 | - | TRBV29-1 | - | TGCAGCGTTGTAGCGCTCAGCTCCTACGAGCAGTACTTC | CSVVALSSYEQYF
TRBJ2-2 | - | TRBV5-1 | - | TGCGCCAGCAGTAGGAACCGGGAGCTGTTTTTT | CASSRNRELFF
TRBJ2-7 | TRBD1 | TRBV30 | - | TGTGCCTGGAGTGTTGGGACAGGGGCGTACGAGCAGTACTTC | CAWSVGTGAYEQYF
TRBJ2-1 | TRBD1 | TRBV27 | - | TGTGCCAGCAGTCCCGGACAGGTGGGGTCTGAGCAGTTCTTC | CASSPGQVGSEQFF
TRBJ2-2 | - | TRBV25-1 | - | TGTGCCAGCACCGGACCCCCTCCGATGAACACCGGGGAGCTGTTTTTT | CASTGPPPMNTGELFF
TRBJ2-1 | - | TRBV5-6 | - | TGTGCCAGCAGCCTGATTAGGGGGGAGCAGTTCTTC | CASSLIRGEQFF
TRBJ2-7 | TRBD1 | TRBV11-2 | - | TGTGCCAGCAGCCTTTCCGAGACAGGGGGCGGCTACGAGCAGTACTTC | CASSLSETGGGYEQYF
TRBJ2-7 | - | TRBV11-2 | - | TGTGCCAGCAGCGTTGGTCTAGCTGACTACGAGCAGTACTTC | CASSVGLADYEQYF
TRBJ1-1 | - | TRBV19 | - | TGTGCCAGTAGTATCGTATACAGCACTGAAGCTTTCTTT | CASSIVYSTEAFF
TRBJ2-3 | TRBD2 | TRBV18 | - | TGTGCCAGCTCACGGACTAGCGGGAGAACGACAGATACGCAGTATTTT | CASSRTSGRTTDTQYF
TRBJ2-1 | TRBD2 | TRBV27 | once | TGTGCCAGCAGGCCGGGACTAGGCATCAATGAGCAGTTCTTC | CASRPGLGINEQFF
TRBJ1-1 | TRBD1 | TRBV19 | once | TGTGCCAGTAGTATACCCTCGACAGGGAGTTTACAAGCTTTCTTT | CASSIPSTGSLQAFF
TRBJ1-1 | - | TRBV4-1 | - | TGCGCCAGCAGCCATCAAAGGAACACTGAAGCTTTCTTT | CASSHQRNTEAFF
TRBJ2-1 | TRBD2 | TRBV19 | - | TGTGCCAGTAGTGCGGCCGGACTAGCGCCCCTTACGGGAGTCTTC | CASSAAGLAPLTGVF
TRBJ2-5 | - | TRBV5-8 | - | TGTGCCAGCAGTCAAAATACGGGACGGACGGAGACCCAGTACTTC | CASSQNTGRTETQYF
TRBJ2-1 | - | TRBV19 | once | TGTGCCAGTAGTATAGATCAGGACGAGAGCTCCTACAATGAGCAGTTCTTC | CASSIDQDESSYNEQFF